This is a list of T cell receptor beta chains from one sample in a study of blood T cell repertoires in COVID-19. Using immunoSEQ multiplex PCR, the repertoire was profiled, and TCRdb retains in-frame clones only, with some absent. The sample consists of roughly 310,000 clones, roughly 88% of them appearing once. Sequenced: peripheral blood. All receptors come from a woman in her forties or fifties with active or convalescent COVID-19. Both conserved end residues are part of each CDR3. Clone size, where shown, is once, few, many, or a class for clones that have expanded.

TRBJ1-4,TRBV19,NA,CASRATGQLHEKLFF
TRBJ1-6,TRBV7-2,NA,CASSSPGHVLNSPLHF
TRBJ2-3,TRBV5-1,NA,CASSLRQNGDTQYF
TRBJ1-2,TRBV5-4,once,CASSLAGVIYGYTF
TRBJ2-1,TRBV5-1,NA,CASSLVPISAGGYNEQFF
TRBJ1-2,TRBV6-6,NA,CASSAISYGYTF
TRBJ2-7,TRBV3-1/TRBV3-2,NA,CASSQDQAGDYEQYF
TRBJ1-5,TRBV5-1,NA,CASSLGGLGVGQPQHF
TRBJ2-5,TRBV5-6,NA,CASSVRRLGGETQYF
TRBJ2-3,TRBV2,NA,CASSDTSGGAIIADTQYF
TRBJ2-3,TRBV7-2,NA,CASSSGLAGGDTQYF
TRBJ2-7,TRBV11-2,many,CASSQQGVSEQYF
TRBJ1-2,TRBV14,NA,CASSRNRGLANYGYTF
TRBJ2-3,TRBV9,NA,CASSPTGLGGDTQYF
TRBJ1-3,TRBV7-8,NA,CASSSYTGDTIYF
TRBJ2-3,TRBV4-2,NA,CASSLPGTRGSGTQYF
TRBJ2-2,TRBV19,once,CATNSGFANTGELFF
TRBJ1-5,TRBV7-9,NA,CASSSTGAIYNQPQHF
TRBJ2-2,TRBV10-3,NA,CAISSSDSPRHGELFF
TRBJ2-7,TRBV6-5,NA,CASSAGLFYEQYF
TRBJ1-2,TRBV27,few,CASKRRANYGYTF
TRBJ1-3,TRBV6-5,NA,CASRQGVGNTIYF
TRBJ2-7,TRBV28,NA,CASSSLAGSYEQYF
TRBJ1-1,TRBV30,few,CAWSTDLNTEAFF
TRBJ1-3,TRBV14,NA,CASSPRVFGNTIYF
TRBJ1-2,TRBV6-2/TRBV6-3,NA,CASSIDRTSLYGYTF
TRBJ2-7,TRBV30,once,CACNRENHEQYF
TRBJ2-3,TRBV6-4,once,CASSDSGTGGPDTQYF
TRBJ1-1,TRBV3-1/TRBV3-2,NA,CASSQDPTGVGDTEAFF
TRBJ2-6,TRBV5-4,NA,CASSLPAGANVLTF
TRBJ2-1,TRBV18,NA,CASSPAVSYNEQFF
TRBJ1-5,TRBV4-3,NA,CASSQVGGGPQHF
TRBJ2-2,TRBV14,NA,CASSLRKVGGTNTGELFF
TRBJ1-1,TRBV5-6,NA,CASSSLDREAFF
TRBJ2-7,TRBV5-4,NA,CASSLAGGGGNEQYF
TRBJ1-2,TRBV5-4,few,CASSPGTRGYTF
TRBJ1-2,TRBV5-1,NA,CASSLVAGGQGTYGYTF
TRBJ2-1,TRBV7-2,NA,CASSLDAGLAHEQFF
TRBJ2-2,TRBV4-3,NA,CASSQDLMGLPGELFF
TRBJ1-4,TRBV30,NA,CAWSRREKLFF
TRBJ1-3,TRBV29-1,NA,CSVHTPGQGANGNTIYF
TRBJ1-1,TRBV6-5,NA,CASSPERAGRTEAFF
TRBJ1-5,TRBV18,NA,CASSPSSPNSNQPQHF
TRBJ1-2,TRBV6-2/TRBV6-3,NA,CASSYSTVPNYGYTF
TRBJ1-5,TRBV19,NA,CASSRGFSNQPQHF